Following are 7 T cell receptor beta chains from one sample sequenced in a study of T cell responses to AZD1222 COVID-19 vaccine. The repertoire was sequenced with immunoSEQ multiplex PCR; TCRdb's copy has only in-frame clones and lacks some. This table holds about 86,000 clones, about 86% found once. The sequenced sample was peripheral blood, obtained on day 0 of MenACWY control vaccination. These receptors all come from an adult in good health.

The gene calls are TRBV7-2 and TRBJ2-7, with 7 bases aligning to TRBD1. V lost 1 base, J lost 2 bases, and 5 bases stayed unmatched. The CDR3 covers 15 residues. In germline, CDR1 is SGHTA, CDR2 FQGNSA. DNA for the CDR3: TGTGCCAGCAGCTTAGACCCCGGGACAGCCTACGAGCAGTACTTC. Amino acid sequence: CASSLDPGTAYEQYF.

V is TRBV6-5 and J is TRBJ2-1; D may correspond to TRBD1 or TRBD2 (6 bases each). CDR1 and CDR2 (germline): MNHEY, SVGAGI. V shed 7 bases and J shed 3 bases, with 16 bases lying between them. The CDR3 is 15 amino acids. The CDR3 coding sequence is TGTGCCAGCAACAGAGGGGGGTTTCTCTACAATGAGCAGTTCTTC. Translated: CASNRGGFLYNEQFF.

The V gene is TRBV3-1 (or the pseudogene TRBV3-2), the J gene TRBJ1-4; D remains unclear. The ends were cut back, 1 base at V and 1 base at J, with 7 bases in the middle. The germline V gene encodes CDR1 LGHDT and CDR2 YNNKEL (reference sequence). The CDR3 contains 15 residues. The CDR3 protein is CASSQGVETNEKLFF. Written as DNA, the CDR3 is TGTGCCAGCAGCCAAGGGGTAGAAACTAATGAAAAACTGTTTTTT.

This chain joins TRBV4-2 and TRBJ2-5, with 11 bases identical to TRBD2. The V gene end was trimmed by 4 bases and the J gene end by 5 bases; junction bases not matched to a gene: 12. This CDR3 contains 17 residues. Looked up from germline, CDR1 is LGHNA and CDR2 is YNFKEQ. CDR3 DNA sequence: TGTGCCAGCAGCCCCAGTCTAGCGGGGGGCGGGGAGGAGACCCAGTACTTC. Amino acids: CASSPSLAGGGEETQYF.

The V call is TRBV27, the J call TRBJ1-2; 8 bases match TRBD1. There are 14 residues in the CDR3. Per the germline V gene, CDR1 is MNHEY and CDR2 is SMNVEV (reference sequence). Germline trimming cut 3 bases from V and 7 bases from J; bases unmatched to any gene: 7. For the CDR3, the DNA is TGTGCCAGCAGTTTTTCCCAGGGGGCTGGTGGCTACACCTTC. The encoded protein is CASSFSQGAGGYTF.

This clone was picked up a small number of times. The rearrangement joins TRBV13 to TRBJ2-7; 7 bases are a match to TRBD1. Germline values: CDR1 PRHDT, CDR2 FYEKMQ (reference sequence). V shed 0 bases and J 5 bases; nucleotides not matched to a gene: 7. The CDR3 has 15 residues. CDR3 residues: CASSLGQGVDDEQYF. The CDR3 bases are TGTGCCAGCAGCTTAGGGCAGGGGGTGGACGACGAGCAGTACTTC.

The chain has TRBV3-1 (or the pseudogene TRBV3-2) and TRBJ1-1, with 9 bases fitting TRBD1. The germline gives CDR1 LGHDT, CDR2 YNNKEL (reference sequence). V dropped 4 bases and J dropped 6; count of bases not matched to a gene: 6. The CDR3 runs 14 residues. The CDR3, as DNA: TGTGCCAGCAGCCCAGGACAGGGGATAGCTGAAGCTTTCTTT. It translates to CASSPGQGIAEAFF.